This record concerns one TCR beta chain sequence. The antigen remains undetermined. This sample is drawn from a study of OX40 agonist ivuxolimab in advanced cancers. Study-wide points: Averaged across samples, CD8+ T cells carried more expanded clones than CD4+ did.

Data came from immunoSEQ multiplex PCR; TCRdb stores just in-frame clones and leaves some out. In the table there are about 62,000 clones, approximately 85% of which are singletons. V was trimmed by 4 bases and J by 3 bases, leaving 6 bases between them. Germline V gene data show CDR1 as KGHSH and CDR2 as LQKENI. This CDR3 contains 12 residues. The V and J genes are TRBV18 and TRBJ1-1; D is perhaps TRBD1 (5 bases). Material: CD4+ or CD8+ T cells sorted from blood, obtained in a trial of the OX40 agonist ivuxolimab. The TCR sequence derives from an adult with an advanced solid tumor such as melanoma, head and neck, liver or kidney cancer. CDR3 nucleotide sequence: TGTGCCAGCTCACGGGGGGACACTGAAGCTTTCTTT. Translating gives CASSRGDTEAFF.